This T cell receptor (beta chain) was sequenced during a study of blood T cell repertoires in COVID-19. The overall study: Both acute and convalescent COVID-19 samples were obtained from the United States, Italy and Spain.

This clone was recorded once. Libraries were prepared by immunoSEQ multiplex PCR; TCRdb keeps only in-frame clonotypes and omits some of them. The data show about 220,000 clones, with 80% to 90% seen just once and over 3% held by the top ten. The trim removed 3 bases at V and 0 bases at J, leaving 7 bases unmatched. CDR1 is MDHEN and CDR2 is SYDVKM in the germline V gene. This CDR3 has 18 residues. The sample comprised PBMCs or T cells enriched from blood (not recorded which). The chain couples TRBV28 to TRBJ2-1; 11 bases fit TRBD2. The TCR comes from a woman under 30 in a cohort exposed to, infected with or recovered from COVID-19 (not recorded which). The CDR3, as DNA: TGTGCCAGCAGTTTGCTAGCGGGGGGCCCAAGCTCCTACAATGAGCAGTTCTTC. Translating gives CASSLLAGGPSSYNEQFF.